The clone carrying this T cell receptor (beta chain) was recorded at least ten times. Its antigen is unidentified. These data belong to a study of identical twins. Study results and caveats: Monozygotic twin pairs showed more out-of-frame TCR alpha sharing than models estimated.

The V gene end was trimmed by 0 bases and the J gene end by 7 bases; junction bases not matched to a gene: 11. This CDR3 region has 16 residues. Germline V CDR1 and CDR2: LGHDT, YNNKEL (reference sequence). Template switching created a universal primer site, and the cDNA included unique molecular identifiers. TCRdb reprocessed the 5' RACE reads with MiXCR, giving one entry per CDR3 protein. The repertoire holds 640,000 or so distinct CDR3 sequences, with 5.5% to 6.5% as singletons. The sequencing input was naive T cells sorted from blood. The chain has TRBV3-1 and TRBJ1-2; 7 bases are a match to TRBD1. This sequence originates from a man aged 18 to 30 in good health. The CDR3 DNA sequence: TGTGCCAGCAGCCAAGATACCCGGGACAGAGCCTCTGGCTACACCTTC. Amino acids: CASSQDTRDRASGYTF.